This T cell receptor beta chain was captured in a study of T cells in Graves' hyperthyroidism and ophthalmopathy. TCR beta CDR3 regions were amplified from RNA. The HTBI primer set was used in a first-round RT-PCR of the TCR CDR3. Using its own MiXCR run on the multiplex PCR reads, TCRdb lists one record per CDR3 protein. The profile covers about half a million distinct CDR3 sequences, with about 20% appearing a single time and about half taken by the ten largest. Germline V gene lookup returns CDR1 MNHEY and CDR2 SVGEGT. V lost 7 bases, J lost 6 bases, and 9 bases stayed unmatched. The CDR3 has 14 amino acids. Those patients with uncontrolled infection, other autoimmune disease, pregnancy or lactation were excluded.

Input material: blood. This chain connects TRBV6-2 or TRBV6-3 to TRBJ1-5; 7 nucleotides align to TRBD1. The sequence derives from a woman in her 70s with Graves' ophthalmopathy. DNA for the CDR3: TGTGCCAGCACCCCCAGGGGGGTAGGTCAGCCCCAGCATTTT. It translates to CASTPRGVGQPQHF.